This T cell receptor (beta chain) emerged from a study of identifying expanded T cells in peripheral blood. The V end was cut by 6 bases, the J end by 2 bases, with 10 bases between. This CDR3 comprises 13 residues. Germline V gene data show CDR1 as SNHLY and CDR2 as FYNNEI. Method: immunoSEQ multiplex PCR; TCRdb's copy keeps in-frame clones and lacks some. The data hold roughly 82,000 clones, with roughly four fifths observed a single time. Remarks on this clone: Its antigen is not identified.

Study outcomes and limitations: Differentially abundant clones: 0.95 to 1.5 between replicates, about 16 at 2 to 3 weeks, over 18 at four. Clone count variance between approximately 2-week samples rose with total template count.

Collection occurred without any documented infections or immune events in donors. Specimen: blood. The rearrangement links TRBV2 to TRBJ2-5, with a tentative D call TRBD2 (6 bases). This clonotype originated in a person between 18 and 75 years old in good health. Written as DNA, the CDR3 is TGTGCCAGCAGGGAGGGACCGCAAGAGACCCAGTACTTC. Amino acid sequence: CASREGPQETQYF.